These T cell receptor beta chains were read from a single sample in a study of response to subunit inactivated influenza vaccine. TCRdb re-called the RT-PCR reads with MiXCR, one entry per CDR3 protein. The sample carries around 480,000 distinct CDR3 sequences, approximately 15% recorded once. This sample comprised CD4+ T cells sorted from PBMCs, obtained less than 25 months after vaccination. Receptor source: a man aged 45-69 years who received an inactivated influenza vaccine. Both conserved end residues are part of each CDR3. Expanded clones are given a class, and other clones once, few, many or no size at all.

>few|TRBJ2-3|TRBV12-5
CASGLVLAGEGTDTQYF
>NA|TRBJ2-7|TRBV7-9
CASSPSGTGARYF
>few|TRBJ1-1|TRBV9
CASSVVQGYAEAFF
>few|TRBJ2-1|TRBV5-4
CASSLAQATSYNEQFF
>NA|TRBJ1-3|TRBV5-1
CASSPDTTLSGNTIYF
>few|TRBJ2-7|TRBV7-8
CASSLVLAGPFGEQYF
>few|TRBJ1-4|TRBV2
CASRETATTNEKLFF
>NA|TRBJ1-1|TRBV4-1
CASSSPHRLNTEAFF
>many|TRBJ1-1|TRBV3-1
CASSRLNTEAFF
>NA|TRBJ1-1|TRBV20-1
CSARKPAHGTEAFF
>many|TRBJ2-7|TRBV20-1
CSARGGAYEQYF
>NA|TRBJ1-4|TRBV3-1
CASSQDVGTERGHEKLFF
>NA|TRBJ2-3|TRBV7-8
CASSSLAGGWGDTQYF
>few|TRBJ2-5|TRBV7-2
CASSLGAQETQYF
>NA|TRBJ1-4|TRBV2
CASGTGVKSEKLFF
>few|TRBJ2-5|TRBV15
CATSTNIRGGETQYF
>NA|TRBJ1-6|TRBV9
CASSYAGTGGSPLHF